A single TCR beta chain is shown here with its context. Its cognate antigen has yet to be identified. No clone much larger than this one lies a single base away; base qualities are absent. This entry belongs to a study of Tregs in tolerant kidney transplant recipients (dated by TCRdb to the late 2010s). Background for the entire study: Related donors were used in the transplants with nonmyeloablative bone marrow transplantation, and mixed chimerism was transient in the human trials. Before combined kidney and bone marrow transplantation, this study identified donor-specific regulatory T cells using TCRbeta sequencing and then followed those same cells after transplant.

Read against the paper, the sample's time point label means: blood sample drawn before combined kidney and bone marrow transplant. Thawed PBMCs were FACS-sorted into unstimulated Tregs (CD4+CD25+CD127-), CD4+ non-Tregs (CD4+CD25-), CD4 cells and CD8 cells. Thawed PBMCs were rested overnight at 37 degrees C with 150 to 200 IU/ml IL-2 before Treg sorting. Patients were several combined kidney and bone marrow transplant recipients from the ITN036ST trial, and only these trial subjects had samples available. Healthy control blood was processed to PBMCs by Ficoll density gradient and cryopreserved, and patient PBMCs were collected before and after transplant. For TCRbeta CDR3 sequencing, genomic DNA from the sorted cells was extracted using the QIAGEN DNeasy Blood and Tissue Kit. High-throughput TCRbeta CDR3 sequencing, including PCR amplification with bias correction and internal controls, was performed commercially through immunoSEQ. The paper's processing steps were these. Unique productive TCRbeta sequences were defined by CDR3 nucleotide sequence when primers matched and otherwise by CDR3 amino acid sequence together with Vbeta and Jbeta genes. As a correction for sorting error, sequences shared between sorted populations at a frequency ratio of 2:1 or less were discarded, and the remaining shared sequences were assigned to the higher population. A sequence counted as donor-reactive if, in CFSE-low cells, the sequence had a frequency of at least 0.01% and was expanded at least 5-fold compared with unstimulated cells. Repertoire divergence was quantified by Jensen-Shannon divergence using the top 100 TCRbeta sequences ranked by frequency. For any sample with multiple sequencing runs, sorting error was corrected in each run separately before the runs were pooled. TCRdb limited this immuneACCESS table to in-frame rearrangements with V and J called. A share of clones is missing; checked studies link under half to unresolved V genes, and the rest is unexplained. V, J and clone size are those of that table, while D and trimming were read from the DNA. Here the sample has approximately 60,000 clones; about 98% occur a single time. Jointly, the top ten make up around 0.34% of the sample.

Looking up the germline V gene yields CDR1 SQVTM and CDR2 ANQGSEA. Spanning cysteine to phenylalanine, the CDR3 consists of 11 amino acids. Only the CDR3 portion is preserved as DNA: 33 bases, with reading frame beginning at the first base. V is pared back by 4 bases and J by 9 bases, with 10 bases lying between the germline termini. The paper as a whole reports these results and caveats: Because the PCR primers were changed over time for some patients, nucleotide-level comparison could not be performed across the samples from those patients. Expanding Tregs with activated donor B cells appeared to identify the most biologically relevant and donor-specific TCRbeta repertoire. In tolerant patients, donor-specific Tregs expanded more than Tregs overall, which suggests antigen-driven rather than nonspecific expansion. Biological reproducibility was not examined directly, but technical replication error appeared to be minimal. The study was limited by small patient numbers, and the findings need validation in larger populations and under other immunosuppression protocols.

This receptor was obtained from a human donor who received a combined kidney and bone marrow transplant. The chain couples TRBV29-1 to TRBJ2-4; the D gene is possibly TRBD2, with 6 bases matching. This specimen was Tregs from blood, taken before the transplant. The DNA sequence reads TGCAGCGTTGTAGCCGGGGGCATTCAGTACTTC. It encodes CSVVAGGIQYF. Outside the CDR3, residues come from the reference TRBV29-1 and TRBJ2-4 proteins, so the full variable domain is: SAVISQKPSRDICQRGTSLTIQCQVDSQVTMMFWYRQQPGQSLTLIATANQGSEATYESGFVIDKFPISRPNLTFSTLTVSNMSPEDSSIYLCSVVAGGIQYFGAGTRLSVL.